This T cell receptor (beta chain) came from a study of Graves' ophthalmopathy and Graves' hyperthyroidism. Study results and limitations: In blood appeared most of the expanded thyroid clonotypes whose frequency exceeded 0.001. Sensitivity of over 60% and specificity of about 72% were achieved by the model that predicted ophthalmopathy progression.

TCR beta CDR3 regions were amplified from RNA transcripts. HTBI primers were used in a first-round RT-PCR, which preceded a second-round multiplex PCR. Each CDR3 protein is one row after TCRdb ran MiXCR on the multiplex PCR reads. The profile shows almost 400,000 distinct CDR3 sequences, around 20% of them singletons. The CDR3 consists of 17 residues. Trimming removed 5 bases at V and 3 bases at J, with 23 bases between. This clonotype was observed many times. What it recognizes is unknown. This may be a read error: a much more frequent sequence differs by one nucleotide. Clinical symptoms, serum thyroxine, TRAb, thyroid ultrasound and orbital computed tomography were relied on for diagnosis.

V gene TRBV12-3 or TRBV12-4 combines with J gene TRBJ2-7, with D perhaps given as TRBD1 or TRBD2 (5 bases each). Sequenced input: peripheral blood. This sequence was found in a woman between 18 and 29 years old with Graves' ophthalmopathy. CDR3 bases: TGTGCCAGCAGTATGGGCTCCGGGACCAGCCGTATCTACGAGCAGTACTTC. This sequence encodes CASSMGSGTSRIYEQYF.